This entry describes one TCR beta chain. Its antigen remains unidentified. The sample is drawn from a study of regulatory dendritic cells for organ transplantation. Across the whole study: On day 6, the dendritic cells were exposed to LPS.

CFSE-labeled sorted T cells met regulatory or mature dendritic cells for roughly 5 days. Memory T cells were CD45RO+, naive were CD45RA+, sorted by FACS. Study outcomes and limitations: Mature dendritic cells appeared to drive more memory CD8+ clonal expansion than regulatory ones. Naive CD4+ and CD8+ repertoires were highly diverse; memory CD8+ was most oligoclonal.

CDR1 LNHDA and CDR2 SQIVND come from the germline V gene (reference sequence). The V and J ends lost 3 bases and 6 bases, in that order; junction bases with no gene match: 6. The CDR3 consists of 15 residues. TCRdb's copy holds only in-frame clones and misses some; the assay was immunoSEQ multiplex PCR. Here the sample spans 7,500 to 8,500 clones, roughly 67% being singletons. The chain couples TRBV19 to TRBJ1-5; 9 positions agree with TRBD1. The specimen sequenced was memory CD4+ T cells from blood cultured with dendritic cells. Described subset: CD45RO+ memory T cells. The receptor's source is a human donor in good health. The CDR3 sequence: CASSITGGEGQPQHF. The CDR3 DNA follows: TGTGCCAGTAGTATCACAGGGGGCGAGGGTCAGCCCCAGCATTTT.